The rows below give T cell receptor beta chains drawn from one sample of a study of blood T cell repertoires in COVID-19. Some clones are missing from TCRdb's copy, which holds only in-frame ones; the method was immunoSEQ multiplex PCR. Counted here are roughly 250,000 clones, approximately 83% occurring once; the ten biggest clones make up roughly 7.4%. The specimen was peripheral blood. These TCRs come from a woman aged 45-65 years with acute or convalescent COVID-19. Each CDR3 is given with its conserved first and last residue.

j_call	v_call	cdr3_aa
TRBJ1-6	TRBV7-9	CASSTTGIGSPLHF
TRBJ1-2	TRBV27	CASRGEGTSYGYTF
TRBJ2-7	TRBV10-3	CAISESTSGGGEQYF
TRBJ2-7	TRBV28	CASSSTGEGEEQYF
TRBJ2-1	TRBV3-1/TRBV3-2	CASSNEDYYNEQFF
TRBJ2-7	TRBV6-6	CASRLRAEQYF
TRBJ1-2	TRBV6-5	CASSLDSAGYGYTF
TRBJ1-5	TRBV4-1	CASSGRGLDRGRNQPQHF
TRBJ1-2	TRBV12-3/TRBV12-4	CASSPTGNYGYTF
TRBJ1-5	TRBV4-2	CASSQEDRPNQPQHF
TRBJ1-4	TRBV30	CASTGQGRGVKLFF
TRBJ2-3	TRBV2	CASSRGSGGPGDTQYF
TRBJ2-2	TRBV7-2	CASSLYSGNTGELFF
TRBJ2-5	TRBV3-1/TRBV3-2	CASSQGGQGETQYF
TRBJ1-1	TRBV18	CASSQGQGADTEAFF
TRBJ2-5	TRBV4-3	CASSPSGGAWETQYF
TRBJ2-5	TRBV27	CASSASTGGQETQYF
TRBJ2-7	TRBV7-9	CASSQPGEQYF
TRBJ2-7	TRBV27	CASSHRDRGDEQYF
TRBJ1-1	TRBV7-2	CASLGGRGAGTEAFF
TRBJ2-7	TRBV2	CASSERAGGRGEQYF
TRBJ2-5	TRBV7-2	CASSSLAAAVQETQYF
TRBJ2-1	TRBV28	CASSLVGSLGEQFF
TRBJ2-5	TRBV28	CASRKESGGETQYF
TRBJ1-3	TRBV9	CASAGTGSGNTIYF
TRBJ1-6	TRBV6-5	CASSYSDSVKNSPLHF
TRBJ2-1	TRBV7-9	CASSSRLAAYNEQFF
TRBJ2-6	TRBV28	CASSQLTEHTYAF
TRBJ1-1	TRBV6-2/TRBV6-3	CASSYTPTEPEAFF
TRBJ1-1	TRBV19	CASASRETEAFF
TRBJ2-1	TRBV6-5	CASSFDRGINNEQFF
TRBJ2-5	TRBV10-2	CASSHFRGQETQYF
TRBJ1-2	TRBV6-7	CASSYSEGSNYRGYTF
TRBJ2-5	TRBV10-1	CASSELRTGQETQYF
TRBJ1-5	TRBV24-1	CATGTGRGPSNQPQHF
TRBJ2-1	TRBV13	CASSFGTSGYNEQFF
TRBJ2-2	TRBV5-1	CASSPPRGNTGELFF